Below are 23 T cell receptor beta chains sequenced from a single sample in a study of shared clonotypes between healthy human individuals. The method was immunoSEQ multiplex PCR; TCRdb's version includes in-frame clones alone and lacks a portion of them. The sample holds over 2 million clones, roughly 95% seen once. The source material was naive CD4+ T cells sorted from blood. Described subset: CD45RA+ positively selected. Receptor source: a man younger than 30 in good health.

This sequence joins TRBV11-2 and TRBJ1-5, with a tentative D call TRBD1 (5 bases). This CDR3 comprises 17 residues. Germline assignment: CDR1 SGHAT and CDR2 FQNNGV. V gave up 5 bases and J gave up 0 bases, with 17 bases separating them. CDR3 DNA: TGTGCCAGCAGCCCCCTAACGACAGCTTATAGCAATCAGCCCCAGCATTTT. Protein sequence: CASSPLTTAYSNQPQHF.

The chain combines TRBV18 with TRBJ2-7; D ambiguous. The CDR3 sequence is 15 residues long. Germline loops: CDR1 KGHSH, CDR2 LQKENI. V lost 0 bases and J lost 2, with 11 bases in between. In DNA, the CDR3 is TGTGCCAGCTCACCACCGCCAGGAAAGACCTACGAGCAGTACTTC. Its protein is CASSPPPGKTYEQYF.

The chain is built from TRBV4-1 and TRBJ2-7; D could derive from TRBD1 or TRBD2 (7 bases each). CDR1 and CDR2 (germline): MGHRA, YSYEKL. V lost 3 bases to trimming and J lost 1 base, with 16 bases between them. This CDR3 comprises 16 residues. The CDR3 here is CASSHSRQGGSYEQYF. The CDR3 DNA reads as TGCGCCAGCAGCCACTCAAGACAGGGAGGGTCCTACGAGCAGTACTTC.

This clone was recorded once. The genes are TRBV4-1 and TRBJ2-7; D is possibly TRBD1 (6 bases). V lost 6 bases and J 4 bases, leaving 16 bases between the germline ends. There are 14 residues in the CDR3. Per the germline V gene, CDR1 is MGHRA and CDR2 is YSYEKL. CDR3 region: CASSPPGHLYEQYF. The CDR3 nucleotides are TGCGCCAGCAGTCCACCGGGACACCTATACGAGCAGTACTTC.

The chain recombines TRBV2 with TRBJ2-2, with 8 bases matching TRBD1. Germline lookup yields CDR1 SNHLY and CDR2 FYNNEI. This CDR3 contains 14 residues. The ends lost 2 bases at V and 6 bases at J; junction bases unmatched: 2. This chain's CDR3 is CASSEQGAAGELFF. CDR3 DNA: TGTGCCAGCAGTGAACAGGGGGCAGCCGGGGAGCTGTTTTTT. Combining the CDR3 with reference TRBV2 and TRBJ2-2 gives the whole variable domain EPEVTQTPSHQVTQMGQEVILRCVPISNHLYFYWYRQILGQKVEFLVSFYNNEISEKSEIFDDQFSVERPDGSNFTLKIRSTKLEDSAMYFCASSEQGAAGELFFGEGSRLTVL.

The CDR3 DNA sequence: TGTGCCTGGAGTGTTCTTAAACCCACAGATACGCAGTATTTT. It codes for CAWSVLKPTDTQYF. The chain carries TRBV30 and TRBJ2-3; D is undetermined. Trimming took off 0 bases at V and 2 bases at J, with 9 bases between the two ends. Germline V gene lookup returns CDR1 GTSNPN and CDR2 SVGIG (reference sequence). This CDR3 is built from 14 residues. The full variable domain, its missing parts supplied by reference TRBV30 and TRBJ2-3, is SQTIHQWPATLVQPVGSPLSLECTVEGTSNPNLYWYRQAAGRGLQLLFYSVGIGQISSEVPQNLSASRPQDRQFILSSKKLLLSDSGFYLCAWSVLKPTDTQYFGPGTRLTVL.

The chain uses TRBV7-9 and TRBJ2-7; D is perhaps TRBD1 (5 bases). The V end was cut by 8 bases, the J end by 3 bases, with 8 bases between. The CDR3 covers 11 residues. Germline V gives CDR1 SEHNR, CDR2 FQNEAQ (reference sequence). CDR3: CASVRDYEQYF. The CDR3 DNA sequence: TGTGCCAGCGTCAGGGACTACGAGCAGTACTTC. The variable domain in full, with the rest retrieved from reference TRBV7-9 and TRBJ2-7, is DTGVSQNPRHKITKRGQNVTFRCDPISEHNRLYWYRQTLGQGPEFLTYFQNEAQLEKSRLLSDRFSAERPKGSFSTLEIQRTEQGDSAMYLCASVRDYEQYFGPGTRLTVT.

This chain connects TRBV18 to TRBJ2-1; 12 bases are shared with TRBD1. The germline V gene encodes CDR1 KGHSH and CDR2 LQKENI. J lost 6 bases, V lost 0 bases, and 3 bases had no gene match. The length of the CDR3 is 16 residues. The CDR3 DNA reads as TGTGCCAGCTCACCACCTGGGACAGGGGGCTTCAATGAGCAGTTCTTC. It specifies CASSPPGTGGFNEQFF. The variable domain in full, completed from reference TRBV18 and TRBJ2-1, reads NAGVMQNPRHLVRRRGQEARLRCSPMKGHSHVYWYRQLPEEGLKFMVYLQKENIIDESGMPKERFSAEFPKEGPSILRIQQVVRGDSAAYFCASSPPGTGGFNEQFFGPGTRLTVL.

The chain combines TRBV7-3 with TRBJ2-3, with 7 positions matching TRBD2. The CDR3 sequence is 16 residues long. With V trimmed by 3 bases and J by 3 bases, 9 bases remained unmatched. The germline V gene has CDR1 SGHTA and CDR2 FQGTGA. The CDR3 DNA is TGTGCCAGCAGCTTCCACGTAGCGGGTGGTACAGATACGCAGTATTTT. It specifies CASSFHVAGGTDTQYF.

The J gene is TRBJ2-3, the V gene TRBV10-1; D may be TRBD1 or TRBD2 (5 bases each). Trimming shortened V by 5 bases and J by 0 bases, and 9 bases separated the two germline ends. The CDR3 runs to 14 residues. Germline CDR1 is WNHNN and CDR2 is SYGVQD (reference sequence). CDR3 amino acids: CASSWDGSTDTQYF. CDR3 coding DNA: TGCGCCAGCAGTTGGGACGGAAGCACAGATACGCAGTATTTT.

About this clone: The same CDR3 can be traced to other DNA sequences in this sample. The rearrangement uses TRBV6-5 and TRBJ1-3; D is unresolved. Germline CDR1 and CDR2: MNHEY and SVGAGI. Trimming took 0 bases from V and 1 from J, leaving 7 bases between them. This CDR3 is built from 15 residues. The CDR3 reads CASSYSPGSGNTIYF. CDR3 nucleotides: TGTGCCAGCAGTTACTCCCCAGGTTCTGGAAACACCATATATTTT.

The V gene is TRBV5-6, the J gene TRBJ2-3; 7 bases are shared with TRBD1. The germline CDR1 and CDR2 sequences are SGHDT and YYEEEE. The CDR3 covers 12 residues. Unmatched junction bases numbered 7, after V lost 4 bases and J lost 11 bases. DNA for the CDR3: TGTGCCAGCAGCGGGGGACAGAAGAAGCAGTATTTT. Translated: CASSGGQKKQYF.

CDR3 amino acids: CASKGRGERSNQPQHF. The CDR3 DNA reads as TGTGCCAGCAAAGGAAGGGGGGAACGAAGCAATCAGCCCCAGCATTTT. This chain joins TRBV6-6 and TRBJ1-5, with D perhaps TRBD1 (6 bases). The CDR3 covers 16 residues. V dropped 7 bases and J dropped 1 base, with 17 bases sitting between them. Germline loops: CDR1 MNHNY, CDR2 SVGAGI (reference sequence).

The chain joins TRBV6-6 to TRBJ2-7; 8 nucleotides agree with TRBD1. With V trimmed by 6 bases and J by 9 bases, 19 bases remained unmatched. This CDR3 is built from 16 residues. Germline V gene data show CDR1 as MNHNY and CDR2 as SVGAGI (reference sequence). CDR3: CASSPLIGQGKFVQYF. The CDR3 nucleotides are TGTGCCAGCAGCCCACTAATAGGACAGGGAAAATTTGTGCAGTACTTC.

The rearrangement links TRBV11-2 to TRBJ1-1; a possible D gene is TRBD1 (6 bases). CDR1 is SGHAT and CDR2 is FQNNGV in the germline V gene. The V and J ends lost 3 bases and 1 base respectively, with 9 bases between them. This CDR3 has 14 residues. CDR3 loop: CASSFGTSNTEAFF. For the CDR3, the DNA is TGTGCCAGCAGCTTCGGGACATCGAACACTGAAGCTTTCTTT. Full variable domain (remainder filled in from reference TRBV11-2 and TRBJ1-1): EAGVAQSPRYKIIEKRQSVAFWCNPISGHATLYWYQQILGQGPKLLIQFQNNGVVDDSQLPKDRFSAERLKGVDSTLKIQPAKLEDSAVYLCASSFGTSNTEAFFGQGTRLTVV.

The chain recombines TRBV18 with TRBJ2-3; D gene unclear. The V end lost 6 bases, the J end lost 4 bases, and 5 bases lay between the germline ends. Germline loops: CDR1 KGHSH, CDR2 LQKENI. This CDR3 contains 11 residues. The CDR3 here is CASSRSDTQYF. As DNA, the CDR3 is TGTGCCAGCTCTAGGTCAGATACGCAGTATTTT.

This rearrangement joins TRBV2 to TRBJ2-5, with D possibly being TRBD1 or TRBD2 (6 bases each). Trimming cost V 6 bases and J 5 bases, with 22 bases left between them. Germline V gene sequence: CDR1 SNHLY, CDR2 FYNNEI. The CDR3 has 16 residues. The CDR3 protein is CASSSKKVGGHETQYF. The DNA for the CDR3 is TGTGCCAGCAGCTCGAAGAAGGTGGGGGGCCACGAGACCCAGTACTTC.

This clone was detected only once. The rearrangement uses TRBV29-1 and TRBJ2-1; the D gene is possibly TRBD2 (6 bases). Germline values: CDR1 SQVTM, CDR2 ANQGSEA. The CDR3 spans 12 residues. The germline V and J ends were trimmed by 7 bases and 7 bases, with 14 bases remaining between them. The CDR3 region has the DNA TGCAGCGGGAAAATGGGGGGAAATGAGCAGTTCTTC. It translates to CSGKMGGNEQFF.

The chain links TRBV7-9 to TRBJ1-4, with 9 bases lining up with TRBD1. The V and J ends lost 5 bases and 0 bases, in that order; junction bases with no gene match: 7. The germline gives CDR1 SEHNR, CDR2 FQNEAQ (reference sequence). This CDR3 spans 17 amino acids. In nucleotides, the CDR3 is TGTGCCAGCAGCGGAGGGACAGGGTACGCAACTAATGAAAAACTGTTTTTT. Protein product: CASSGGTGYATNEKLFF.

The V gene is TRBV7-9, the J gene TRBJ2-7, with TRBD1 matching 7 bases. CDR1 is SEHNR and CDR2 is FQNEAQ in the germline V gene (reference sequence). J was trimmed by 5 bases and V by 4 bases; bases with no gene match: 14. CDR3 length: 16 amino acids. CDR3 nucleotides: TGTGCCAGCAGCTCCCGGGACAGTGACAGGCGGGACGAGCAGTACTTC. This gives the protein CASSSRDSDRRDEQYF.

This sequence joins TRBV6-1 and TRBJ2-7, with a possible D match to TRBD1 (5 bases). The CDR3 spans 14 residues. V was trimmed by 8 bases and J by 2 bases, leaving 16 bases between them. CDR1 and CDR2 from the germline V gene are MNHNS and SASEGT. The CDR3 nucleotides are TGTGCCAGCTCTCTTGGCAGGGCAACCTACGAGCAGTACTTC. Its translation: CASSLGRATYEQYF.

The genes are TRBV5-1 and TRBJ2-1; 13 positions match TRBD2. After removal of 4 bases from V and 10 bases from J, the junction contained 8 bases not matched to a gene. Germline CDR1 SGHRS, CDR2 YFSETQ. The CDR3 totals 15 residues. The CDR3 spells CASSPGTSGNLEQFF. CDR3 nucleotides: TGCGCCAGCAGCCCCGGGACTAGCGGGAACTTAGAGCAGTTCTTC.

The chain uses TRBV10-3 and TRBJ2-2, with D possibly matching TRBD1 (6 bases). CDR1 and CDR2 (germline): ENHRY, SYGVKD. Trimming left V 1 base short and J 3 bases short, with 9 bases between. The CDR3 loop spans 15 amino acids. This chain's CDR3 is CAISEYRDHTGELFF. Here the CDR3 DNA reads TGTGCCATCAGTGAGTACAGGGACCACACCGGGGAGCTGTTTTTT.